The clone carrying this TCR beta chain has a handful of counts. Its antigen is not identified. The data originate from a study of post-analysis software for immune sequencing data. Overall study context: The patients showed relapsing-remitting, secondary progressive and progressive-relapsing multiple sclerosis courses. The study's findings and limits: By F measure, samples from a shared preparation batch strongly co-clustered. Controls had lower frequencies than patients of about 5 TRBV segments, which included TRBV5-6, TRBV5-1 and TRBV20-1.

The CDR3 spans 11 residues. CDR1 is SGHRS and CDR2 is YFSETQ in the germline V gene. The V gene lost 4 bases and the J gene lost 5 bases, with 7 bases spanning the gap. Unique molecular identifiers featured in each of the TCR beta cDNA libraries. TCRdb used MiXCR to reprocess the PCR reads, holding one entry per CDR3 protein. The data hold around 770,000 distinct CDR3 sequences, with about 45% observed a single time. The sample comprised blood. The chain couples TRBV5-1 to TRBJ2-7; D is unresolved. The receptor's source is a girl aged 10 to 17 with multiple sclerosis. CDR3 sequence reads: CASSGFHEQYF. The CDR3 nucleotides are TGCGCCAGCAGCGGGTTCCACGAGCAGTACTTC.